Reported below is one TCR beta chain. Synthetic TCR analog templates were spiked into each PCR. Produced via immunoSEQ multiplex PCR; TCRdb's table is partial and in-frame only. This sample has approximately 110,000 clones, with approximately 85% found just once. The data derive from a study of PD-L1 blockade in urothelial cancer. CDR1 SGDLS and CDR2 YYNGEE come from the germline V gene. The CDR3 length is 13 residues. Trimming at V came to 4 bases and at J to 6 bases, leaving 7 bases not matched to a gene. Patients were diagnosed with urothelial carcinoma, either locally advanced or metastatic. The source is a man aged 50-59 years with urothelial cancer. Specimen: PBMCs, collected around atezolizumab (anti-PD-L1) treatment. V and J are TRBV9 and TRBJ2-7; 7 bases align to TRBD2. CDR3 sequence (DNA): TGTGCCAGCAGCCCCCGGACTAGGACCGAGCAGTACTTC. The encoded protein is CASSPRTRTEQYF.